This entry lists 5 T cell receptor beta chains sequenced from one sample in a study of blood T cell repertoires in COVID-19. Using immunoSEQ multiplex PCR, the repertoire was profiled, and TCRdb retains in-frame clones only, with some absent. Here the sample spans around 140,000 clones, 78% being singletons. Sequenced material: PBMCs or T cells enriched from blood (not recorded which). The receptors shown here come from a woman aged 50 to 65 who had recovered from COVID-19.

The chain combines TRBV7-9 with TRBJ2-7, with 10 bases identical to TRBD2. CDR1 is SEHNR and CDR2 is FQNEAQ in the germline V gene (reference sequence). V lost 5 bases to trimming and J lost 6 bases; unmatched junction nucleotides: 10. The CDR3 has 15 residues. The CDR3 nucleotides read TGTGCCAGCAGCCTGGCGGAGCTAGCGGGGGTCGAGCAGTACTTC. Its translation is CASSLAELAGVEQYF.

The rearrangement uses TRBV28 and TRBJ1-4; 7 nucleotides agree with TRBD1. The CDR3 consists of 16 residues. Germline values: CDR1 MDHEN, CDR2 SYDVKM. The V gene end was trimmed by 4 bases and the J gene end by 8 bases; junction bases not matched to a gene: 13. CDR3: CASSSFIGQVKEKLFF. The CDR3 DNA follows: TGTGCCAGCAGTTCCTTCATCGGACAGGTTAAAGAAAAACTGTTTTTT.

The chain combines TRBV6-5 with TRBJ1-1; possibly TRBD1 for D (6 bases). This CDR3 spans 15 amino acids. The V gene lost 5 bases and the J gene lost 8 bases, with 21 bases spanning the gap. Germline V CDR1 and CDR2: MNHEY, SVGAGI. Here the CDR3 DNA reads TGTGCCAGCAGTAGCCACAGGGATCCCCTTGGAGAAGCTTTCTTT. This translates into CASSSHRDPLGEAFF.

In this sample, this clone turned up once. The chain recombines TRBV29-1 with TRBJ2-2, with 8 bases fitting TRBD2. The CDR3 runs to 13 residues. Germline CDR1 and CDR2: SQVTM and ANQGSEA. V shed 5 bases and J 4 bases; nucleotides not matched to a gene: 3. For the CDR3, the DNA is TGCAGCGTTACGGGACTAGTCACCGGGGAGCTGTTTTTT. Translated, it gives CSVTGLVTGELFF.

This chain uses TRBV6-5 with TRBJ1-4; 12 positions match TRBD1. The CDR3 sequence is 15 residues long. With V trimmed by 7 bases and J by 8 bases, 8 bases remained unmatched. The germline CDR1 and CDR2 sequences are MNHEY and SVGAGI. The CDR3, as DNA: TGTGCCAGCAAAACCGGGACAGGGGGCCGGGAAAAACTGTTTTTT. Translating it yields CASKTGTGGREKLFF.